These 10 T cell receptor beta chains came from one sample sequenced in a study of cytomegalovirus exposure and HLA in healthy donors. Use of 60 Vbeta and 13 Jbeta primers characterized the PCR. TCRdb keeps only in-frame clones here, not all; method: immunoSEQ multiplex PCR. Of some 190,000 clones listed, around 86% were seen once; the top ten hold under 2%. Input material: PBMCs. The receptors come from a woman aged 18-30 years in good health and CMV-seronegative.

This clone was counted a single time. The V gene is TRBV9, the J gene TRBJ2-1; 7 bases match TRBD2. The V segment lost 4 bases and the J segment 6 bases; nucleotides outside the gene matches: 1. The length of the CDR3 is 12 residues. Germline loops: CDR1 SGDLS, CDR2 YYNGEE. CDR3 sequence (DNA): TGTGCCAGCAGCTGGGGGGGCAATGAGCAGTTCTTC. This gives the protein CASSWGGNEQFF.

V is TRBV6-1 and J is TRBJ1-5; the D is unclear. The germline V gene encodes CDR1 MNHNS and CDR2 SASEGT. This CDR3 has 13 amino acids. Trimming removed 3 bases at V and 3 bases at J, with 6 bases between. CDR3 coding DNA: TGTGCCAGCAGTGAGACAATCAATCAGCCCCAGCATTTT. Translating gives CASSETINQPQHF.

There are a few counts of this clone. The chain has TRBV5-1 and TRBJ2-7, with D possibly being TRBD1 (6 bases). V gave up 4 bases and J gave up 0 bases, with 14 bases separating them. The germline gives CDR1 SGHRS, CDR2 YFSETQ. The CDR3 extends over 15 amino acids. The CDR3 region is CASSPGDNFSYEQYF. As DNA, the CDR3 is TGCGCCAGCAGCCCTGGGGACAACTTCTCCTACGAGCAGTACTTC.

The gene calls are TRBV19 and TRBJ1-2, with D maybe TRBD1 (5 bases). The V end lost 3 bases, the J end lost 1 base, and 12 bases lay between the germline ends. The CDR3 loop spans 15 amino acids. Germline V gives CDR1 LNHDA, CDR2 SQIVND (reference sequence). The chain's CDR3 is CASSIPRTNNYGYTF. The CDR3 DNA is TGTGCCAGTAGTATCCCCCGGACAAATAACTATGGCTACACCTTC.

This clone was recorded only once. The CDR3 spells CASSYQPGTGNQPQHF. The CDR3 nucleotides are TGTGCCAGCAGCTATCAACCCGGGACAGGGAATCAGCCCCAGCATTTT. The genes are TRBV5-5 and TRBJ1-5; the match to TRBD1 covers 9 bases. The CDR3 is made up of 16 amino acids. Germline values: CDR1 SGHKS, CDR2 YYEKEE (reference sequence). J gave up 4 bases and V 3 bases, and 8 bases lay outside the gene matches.

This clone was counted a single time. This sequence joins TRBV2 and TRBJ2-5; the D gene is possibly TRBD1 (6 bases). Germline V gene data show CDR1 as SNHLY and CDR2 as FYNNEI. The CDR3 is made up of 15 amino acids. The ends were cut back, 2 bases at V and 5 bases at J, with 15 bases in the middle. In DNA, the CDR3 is TGTGCCAGCAGTGAACTGGCCAGGGGTTCGGAGACCCAGTACTTC. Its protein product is CASSELARGSETQYF.

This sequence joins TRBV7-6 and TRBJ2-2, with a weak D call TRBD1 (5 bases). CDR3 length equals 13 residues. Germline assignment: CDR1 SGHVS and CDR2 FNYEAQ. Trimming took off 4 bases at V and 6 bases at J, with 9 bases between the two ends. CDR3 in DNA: TGTGCCAGCAGCTCGGACAATTCCGGGGAGCTGTTTTTT. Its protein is CASSSDNSGELFF.

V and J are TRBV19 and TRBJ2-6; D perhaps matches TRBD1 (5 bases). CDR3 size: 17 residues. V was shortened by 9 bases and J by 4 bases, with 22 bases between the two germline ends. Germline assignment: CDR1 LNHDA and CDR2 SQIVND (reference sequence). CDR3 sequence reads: CASLRKNSGIGANVLTF. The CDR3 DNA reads TGTGCCAGCCTACGCAAAAACTCAGGGATAGGGGCCAACGTCCTGACTTTC.

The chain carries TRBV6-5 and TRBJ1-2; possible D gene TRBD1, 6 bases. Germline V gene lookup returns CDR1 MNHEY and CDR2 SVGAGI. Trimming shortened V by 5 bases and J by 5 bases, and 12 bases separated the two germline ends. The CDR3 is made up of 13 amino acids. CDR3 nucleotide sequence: TGTGCCAGCAGTGAAGGACAGAATTATGGCTACACCTTC. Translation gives CASSEGQNYGYTF.

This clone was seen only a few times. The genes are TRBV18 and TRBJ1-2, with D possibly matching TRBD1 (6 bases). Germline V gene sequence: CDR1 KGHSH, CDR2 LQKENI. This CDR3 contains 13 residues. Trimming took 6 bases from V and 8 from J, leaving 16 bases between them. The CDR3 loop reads CASSPGQTEGYTF. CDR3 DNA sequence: TGTGCCAGCTCCCCTGGACAGACGGAGGGCTACACCTTC.